These 27 T cell receptor beta chains were all obtained from the same sample, sequenced in a study of blood T cell repertoires in COVID-19. Using immunoSEQ multiplex PCR, the repertoire was profiled, and TCRdb retains in-frame clones only, with some absent. The sample lists around 250,000 clones; about 90% were seen once. The specimen sequenced was peripheral blood. Every receptor here comes from a woman between 65 and 79 years old with COVID-19, enrolled during active disease.

V and J are TRBV20-1 and TRBJ1-2; weak D call: TRBD1 (5 bases). The CDR3 sequence is 11 residues long. In germline, CDR1 is DFQATT, CDR2 SNEGSKA (reference sequence). The ends were cut back, 5 bases at V and 10 bases at J, with 14 bases in the middle. The CDR3 nucleotides read TGCAGTGCTCAGTCGACAGAAGACTACACCTTC. It specifies CSAQSTEDYTF.

The chain links TRBV15 to TRBJ1-1, with 9 bases lining up with TRBD1. The CDR3 totals 13 residues. V shed 4 bases and J 5 bases; nucleotides not matched to a gene: 2. Germline V gives CDR1 LNHNV, CDR2 YYDKDF (reference sequence). CDR3 protein: CATSKTGGTEAFF. In nucleotides, the CDR3 is TGTGCCACCAGCAAGACAGGGGGGACTGAAGCTTTCTTT.

The rearrangement links TRBV3-1 (or the pseudogene TRBV3-2) to TRBJ1-6; possible D gene TRBD1, 5 bases. CDR3 length: 14 residues. Trimming removed 0 bases at V and 14 bases at J, with 14 bases between. The V gene's germline CDR1 is LGHDT and CDR2 YNNKEL (reference sequence). The CDR3: CASSQEGLGLTLHF. In DNA form, the CDR3 reads TGTGCCAGCAGCCAAGAGGGGCTGGGGTTGACCCTCCACTTT.

The CDR3 spells CASSLGAGGSYNEQFF. The CDR3 coding sequence is TGTGCCAGCAGCTTGGGGGCAGGGGGCTCCTACAATGAGCAGTTCTTC. The genes are TRBV5-4 and TRBJ2-1; the match to TRBD1 covers 7 bases. Germline CDR1 is SGHNT and CDR2 is YYREEE (reference sequence). The CDR3 length is 16 residues. J gave up 0 bases and V 0 bases, and 3 bases lay outside the gene matches.

The gene calls are TRBV5-1 and TRBJ1-1, with D tentatively TRBD1 (5 bases). V was shortened by 1 base and J by 5 bases, with 18 bases between the two germline ends. Germline assignment: CDR1 SGHRS and CDR2 YFSETQ. The CDR3 loop spans 16 amino acids. The CDR3 loop reads CASSLILAAGRTEAFF. The CDR3 DNA reads TGCGCCAGCAGCTTGATCCTAGCGGCAGGGCGAACTGAAGCTTTCTTT.

The chain combines TRBV6-6 with TRBJ2-5; the D is unclear. Germline V lookup: CDR1 MNHNY, CDR2 SVGAGI (reference sequence). V lost 5 bases and J lost 1, with 5 bases in between. This CDR3 spans 12 amino acids. CDR3 protein: CASSALQETQYF. CDR3 nucleotide sequence: TGTGCCAGCAGTGCACTCCAAGAGACCCAGTACTTC.

V gene TRBV5-6 combines with J gene TRBJ1-5; D call uncertain. Germline loops: CDR1 SGHDT, CDR2 YYEEEE. This CDR3 spans 13 amino acids. Trimming stripped 1 base from V and 2 bases from J, with 4 bases between. The CDR3 sequence is CASSLTGNQPQHF. CDR3 DNA sequence: TGTGCCAGCAGCTTGACAGGCAATCAGCCCCAGCATTTT.

This clone has a single count. The chain carries TRBV19 and TRBJ2-7, with TRBD1 matching 8 bases. The V and J ends lost 3 bases and 4 bases, in that order; junction bases with no gene match: 8. This CDR3 spans 15 amino acids. Germline loops: CDR1 LNHDA, CDR2 SQIVND (reference sequence). CDR3 residues: CASSIQGRGQYEQYF. Here the CDR3 DNA reads TGTGCCAGTAGTATCCAGGGCAGGGGGCAGTACGAGCAGTACTTC.

The chain joins TRBV4-1 to TRBJ2-3; 12 bases are shared with TRBD2. Germline assignment: CDR1 MGHRA and CDR2 YSYEKL. The V and J ends lost 0 bases and 0 bases, in that order; junction bases with no gene match: 13. The length of the CDR3 is 21 residues. The CDR3 loop is CASSQERLGLAGGTSTDTQYF. The CDR3 coding sequence is TGCGCCAGCAGCCAAGAACGTTTGGGGCTAGCGGGAGGGACTAGCACAGATACGCAGTATTTT.

CDR3 DNA sequence: TGTGCCAGCAGCCTGACAGATCAGCCCCAGCATTTT. It specifies CASSLTDQPQHF. This chain links TRBV5-6 with TRBJ1-5, with D tentatively TRBD1 (5 bases). The CDR3 length is 12 residues. The V gene's germline CDR1 is SGHDT and CDR2 YYEEEE. The V end lost 4 bases, the J end lost 5 bases, and 7 bases lay between the germline ends.

The chain is built from TRBV6-2 or TRBV6-3 and TRBJ2-7, with TRBD1 identical over 12 bases. CDR3 size: 15 residues. V lost 2 bases to trimming and J lost 5 bases; unmatched junction nucleotides: 4. The V gene's germline CDR1 is MNHEY and CDR2 SVGEGT. Written as DNA, the CDR3 is TGTGCCAGCAGTTACCGGGACAGGGGGCTTCACGAGCAGTACTTC. It encodes CASSYRDRGLHEQYF.

The chain is built from TRBV7-9 and TRBJ2-7; D may be TRBD1 (6 bases). Trimming took 4 bases from V and 0 from J, leaving 10 bases between them. Looked up from germline, CDR1 is SEHNR and CDR2 is FQNEAQ (reference sequence). The CDR3 extends over 14 amino acids. The CDR3 DNA sequence: TGTGCCAGCAGCTCACAGGGCAGCTCCTACGAGCAGTACTTC. The encoded protein is CASSSQGSSYEQYF.

This clone was recorded once. This chain joins TRBV30 and TRBJ1-1; 8 nucleotides align to TRBD1. This CDR3 is 14 amino acids long. Germline CDR1 and CDR2: GTSNPN and SVGIG (reference sequence). The ends lost 3 bases at V and 1 base at J; junction bases unmatched: 4. CDR3 amino acids: CAWSGGTGNTEAFF. DNA for the CDR3: TGTGCCTGGAGCGGTGGGACAGGGAACACTGAAGCTTTCTTT.

The chain carries TRBV7-8 and TRBJ1-5, with D maybe TRBD1 (5 bases). The ends were cut back, 1 base at V and 6 bases at J, with 13 bases in the middle. Germline V gene data show CDR1 as SGHVS and CDR2 as FQNEAQ. This CDR3 has 15 amino acids. The chain's CDR3 is CASSLGGDGAQPQHF. CDR3 sequence (DNA): TGTGCCAGCAGCTTAGGGGGGGACGGCGCTCAGCCCCAGCATTTT.

To note about this clone: The sample carries other DNA sequences with the same CDR3. The CDR3 is CASSIAGGTEAFF. The CDR3 DNA follows: TGTGCCAGTAGTATCGCAGGGGGCACTGAAGCTTTCTTT. This chain uses TRBV19 with TRBJ1-1, with TRBD1 matching 7 bases. Germline V gene sequence: CDR1 LNHDA, CDR2 SQIVND (reference sequence). Germline trimming cut 3 bases from V and 4 bases from J; bases unmatched to any gene: 2. CDR3 length: 13 residues.

The chain links TRBV30 to TRBJ2-4; tentative D call: TRBD2 (6 bases). The CDR3 loop spans 13 amino acids. Deletions cut 0 bases from V and 11 bases from J, with 14 bases between. Germline V gene sequence: CDR1 GTSNPN, CDR2 SVGIG (reference sequence). The DNA for the CDR3 is TGTGCCTGGAGTGTATTCCAGGGAGGTTTTCAGTACTTC. It is translated as CAWSVFQGGFQYF. Full variable domain (rest looked up from reference TRBV30 and TRBJ2-4): SQTIHQWPATLVQPVGSPLSLECTVEGTSNPNLYWYRQAAGRGLQLLFYSVGIGQISSEVPQNLSASRPQDRQFILSSKKLLLSDSGFYLCAWSVFQGGFQYFGAGTRLSVL.

The chain has TRBV28 and TRBJ1-5, with D possibly matching TRBD1 (6 bases). CDR1 and CDR2 from the germline V gene are MDHEN and SYDVKM. The CDR3 sequence is 15 residues long. The V and J ends lost 8 bases and 4 bases respectively, with 18 bases between them. CDR3 sequence (DNA): TGTGCCAGCGGCCGGGTCGGACAGAAAAATCAGCCCCAGCATTTT. It translates to CASGRVGQKNQPQHF.

The chain combines TRBV5-8 with TRBJ1-1, with D tentatively TRBD1 (6 bases). Trimming stripped 1 base from V and 5 bases from J, with 9 bases between. Germline V lookup: CDR1 SGHTS, CDR2 YDEGEE. This CDR3 has 13 residues. CDR3 sequence: CASSLTRGTEAFF. DNA of the CDR3: TGTGCCAGCAGCTTGACCAGGGGAACTGAAGCTTTCTTT. Based on the CDR3 plus reference TRBV5-8 and TRBJ1-1, the full variable domain is EAGVTQSPTHLIKTRGQQATLRCSPISGHTSVYWYQQALGLGLQFLLWYDEGEERNRGNFPPRFSGRQFPNYSSELNVNALELEDSALYLCASSLTRGTEAFFGQGTRLTVV.

The J gene is TRBJ1-5, the V gene TRBV19, with 11 positions matching TRBD1. From germline, CDR1 is LNHDA and CDR2 SQIVND (reference sequence). V was clipped by 11 bases and J by 16 bases; unmatched bases: 7. The CDR3 sequence is 10 residues long. The CDR3 DNA reads as TGTGCCCGTGGACAGGGGGCCCCTCATTTT. Translated: CARGQGAPHF. The full variable domain, completed using reference TRBV19 and TRBJ1-5, is DGGITQSPKYLFRKEGQNVTLSCEQNLNHDAMYWYRQDPGQGLRLIYYSQIVNDFQKGDIAEGYSVSREKKESFPLTVTSAQKNPTAFYLCARGQGAPHFGDGTRLSIL.

The chain joins TRBV7-3 to TRBJ2-5; D is undetermined. V dropped 3 bases and J dropped 5 bases, with 10 bases sitting between them. Germline CDR1 is SGHTA and CDR2 is FQGTGA. The CDR3 runs to 13 residues. The CDR3 coding sequence is TGTGCCAGCAGCTTGGCTCGCTCCGAGACCCAGTACTTC. Residues: CASSLARSETQYF.

V and J are TRBV6-6 and TRBJ2-2, with D possibly matching TRBD2 (6 bases). V was clipped by 7 bases and J by 5 bases, with 8 bases between them. This CDR3 region has 12 residues. Germline V gene sequence: CDR1 MNHNY, CDR2 SVGAGI (reference sequence). The CDR3 here is CASIGGTGELFF. In DNA, the CDR3 is TGTGCCAGCATCGGGGGTACCGGGGAGCTGTTTTTT.

The rearrangement uses TRBV5-5 and TRBJ1-1; TRBD1 is a possible D gene (5 bases). The germline V and J ends were trimmed by 2 bases and 3 bases, with 8 bases remaining between them. The CDR3 is made up of 13 amino acids. Germline V CDR1 and CDR2: SGHKS, YYEKEE (reference sequence). CDR3 sequence: CASSFTGDTEAFF. The CDR3 region has the DNA TGTGCCAGCAGCTTTACGGGGGACACTGAAGCTTTCTTT.

The DNA for the CDR3 is TGTGCCAGCAGACAGGGAACGGGCTATGGCTACACCTTC. Protein: CASRQGTGYGYTF. The V call is TRBV6-4, the J call TRBJ1-2, with D possibly matching TRBD1 (6 bases). The CDR3 totals 13 residues. V dropped 6 bases and J dropped 4 bases, with 12 bases sitting between them. CDR1 MRHNA and CDR2 SNTAGT come from the germline V gene.

The rearrangement links TRBV28 to TRBJ2-7; 8 bases agree with TRBD2. This CDR3 contains 17 residues. Germline V gene lookup returns CDR1 MDHEN and CDR2 SYDVKM. V shed 5 bases and J 2 bases; nucleotides not matched to a gene: 14. The CDR3 DNA reads TGTGCCAGCAGTCTCGGACTAGCCCGCACGGTTACCTACGAGCAGTACTTC. This sequence encodes CASSLGLARTVTYEQYF.

V and J are TRBV7-3 and TRBJ1-5; 8 bases fit TRBD1. The CDR3 is made up of 15 amino acids. Per germline, CDR1 SGHTA and CDR2 FQGTGA. V shed 5 bases and J 4 bases; nucleotides not matched to a gene: 7. The CDR3 DNA reads TGTGCCAGCAGCAAGGACAGGGTGTGTAATCAGCCCCAGCATTTT. Translating gives CASSKDRVCNQPQHF.

This chain connects TRBV29-1 to TRBJ2-2, with 12 nucleotides matching TRBD2. V lost 6 bases, J lost 2 bases, and 1 base stayed unmatched. The germline CDR1 and CDR2 sequences are SQVTM and ANQGSEA. The CDR3 runs to 14 residues. CDR3: CSVGLAGNTGELFF. CDR3 sequence (DNA): TGCAGCGTGGGACTAGCGGGTAACACCGGGGAGCTGTTTTTT.

The V and J genes are TRBV4-3 and TRBJ2-7, with TRBD2 matching over 9 bases. There are 15 residues in the CDR3. V dropped 0 bases and J dropped 6; count of bases not matched to a gene: 6. The V gene's germline CDR1 is LGHNA and CDR2 YSLEER. CDR3 nucleotides: TGCGCCAGCAGCCAAGAGGCGGGAGGGCCGAGCGAGCAGTACTTC. This sequence encodes CASSQEAGGPSEQYF.